This T cell receptor beta chain was observed in a study of blood T cell repertoires in COVID-19. Measured with immunoSEQ multiplex PCR; TCRdb has only the in-frame clones, and not every one. The sample shows about 350,000 clones, 87% of them seen only once. This TCR derives from a young woman who had recovered from COVID-19. Material: PBMCs or T cells enriched from blood (not recorded which).

CDR3 DNA: TGTGCCATCAAACCCGGACAGGGGTGGAATCAGCCCCAGCATTTT. This sequence encodes CAIKPGQGWNQPQHF. The chain recombines TRBV10-3 with TRBJ1-5; 9 bases match TRBD1. The CDR3 runs 15 residues. Germline V gives CDR1 ENHRY, CDR2 SYGVKD. The ends lost 7 bases at V and 4 bases at J; junction bases unmatched: 8.